This entry lists 14 T cell receptor beta chains sequenced from one sample in a study of cytomegalovirus exposure and HLA in healthy donors. 13 Jbeta primers and 60 Vbeta primers were used for the PCR. Assay: immunoSEQ multiplex PCR; the TCRdb copy retains only in-frame clones and omits some. The repertoire consists of about 130,000 clones, with approximately 74% occurring once and the leading ten covering around 7.2%. Sequencing input: PBMCs. The origin of the receptors is a male donor in good health and CMV-seronegative.

CDR3 nucleotides: TGTGCCAGCAGCTTGGGGGGGACCTACAGGGGCCCGCTTTTCCGGGGGCAGTACTTC. Its translation is CASSLGGTYRGPLFRGQYF. V is TRBV5-4 and J is TRBJ2-7, with 7 bases matching TRBD1. Germline V CDR1 and CDR2: SGHNT, YYREEE (reference sequence). The CDR3 is 19 residues long. V trimming: 0 bases; J trimming: 9 bases; junction bases outside the gene matches: 24.

This clone was counted a few times. The chain is built from TRBV19 and TRBJ2-3; tentatively, D is TRBD2 (5 bases). V shed 8 bases and J shed 0 bases, with 15 bases lying between them. The CDR3 consists of 15 residues. In germline, CDR1 is LNHDA, CDR2 SQIVND (reference sequence). CDR3 in DNA: TGTGCCAGTGGTCTCGGACTGACTAGCACAGATACGCAGTATTTT. It codes for CASGLGLTSTDTQYF.

The table lists this clone with a few counts. The chain combines TRBV4-2 with TRBJ2-1, with D possibly TRBD1 on 5 matching bases. CDR3 length: 16 amino acids. V lost 0 bases to trimming and J lost 7 bases, with 16 bases between them. Germline V gene lookup returns CDR1 LGHNA and CDR2 YNFKEQ. CDR3 in amino acids: CASSQDGLGAGNEQFF. The DNA of the CDR3 is TGTGCCAGCAGCCAAGATGGGCTAGGGGCCGGGAATGAGCAGTTCTTC.

The rearrangement joins TRBV6-5 to TRBJ2-3, with no clear D. This CDR3 comprises 11 residues. Germline CDR1 and CDR2: MNHEY and SVGAGI. V was shortened by 2 bases and J by 7 bases, with 4 bases between the two germline ends. CDR3 sequence: CASSYDYTQYF. The CDR3 nucleotides read TGTGCCAGCAGTTACGACTATACGCAGTATTTT.

V is TRBV29-1 and J is TRBJ2-1, with a tentative D call TRBD1 (6 bases). Per germline, CDR1 SQVTM and CDR2 ANQGSEA. The CDR3 covers 13 residues. The V end was cut by 7 bases, the J end by 0 bases, with 10 bases between. DNA of the CDR3: TGCAGCGGGGGGCGAAGCTCCTACAATGAGCAGTTCTTC. Translated: CSGGRSSYNEQFF.

V is TRBV7-8 and J is TRBJ2-5; perhaps TRBD2 as D (6 bases). V was cut by 1 base and J by 2 bases, with 11 bases left in between. Germline assignment: CDR1 SGHVS and CDR2 FQNEAQ. This CDR3 has 15 amino acids. The DNA of the CDR3 is TGTGCCAGCAGCTTAGTACGGGGGAGGCAAGAGACCCAGTACTTC. It encodes CASSLVRGRQETQYF.

This clone turned up a few times. J is TRBJ1-2 and V is TRBV27, with 9 bases lining up with TRBD1. Germline V CDR1 and CDR2: MNHEY, SMNVEV (reference sequence). CDR3 length: 15 residues. V lost 4 bases to trimming and J lost 6 bases; unmatched junction nucleotides: 9. The CDR3 DNA follows: TGTGCCAGCAGTTCACCGGGACAGGGATTCGATGGCTACACCTTC. Its protein is CASSSPGQGFDGYTF.

In DNA form, the CDR3 reads TGCAGCGTTGCTTCGACAGGGAACTCCTACAATGAGCAGTTCTTC. Translating it yields CSVASTGNSYNEQFF. The rearrangement uses TRBV29-1 and TRBJ2-1; TRBD1 aligns across 7 bases. There are 15 residues in the CDR3. Germline V gene lookup returns CDR1 SQVTM and CDR2 ANQGSEA. With 4 bases clipped from V and 0 bases from J, the junction kept 6 bases outside the gene matches.

V gene TRBV2 combines with J gene TRBJ2-1; 9 bases line up with TRBD2. Trimming at V came to 2 bases and at J to 7 bases, leaving 9 bases not matched to a gene. The germline CDR1 and CDR2 sequences are SNHLY and FYNNEI. There are 16 residues in the CDR3. The CDR3 sequence is CASSERVAGALNEQFF. CDR3 DNA sequence: TGTGCCAGCAGTGAACGGGTAGCGGGAGCTCTGAATGAGCAGTTCTTC.

The chain is built from TRBV15 and TRBJ2-7; D is undetermined. The CDR3 contains 14 residues. Germline V gives CDR1 LNHNV, CDR2 YYDKDF (reference sequence). V shed 0 bases and J shed 3 bases, with 9 bases lying between them. The CDR3 region has the DNA TGTGCCACCAGCAGAGATCAGTATCTCTACGAGCAGTACTTC. It encodes CATSRDQYLYEQYF.

The chain employs TRBV11-1 and TRBJ2-1; maybe TRBD2 (5 bases). This CDR3 spans 15 amino acids. V was shortened by 5 bases and J by 5 bases, with 16 bases between the two germline ends. Germline V gives CDR1 SGHAT, CDR2 FQDESV (reference sequence). The CDR3 DNA reads as TGTGCCAGCAGCGCTGAAGGGTGGGGAGACAATGAGCAGTTCTTC. It is translated as CASSAEGWGDNEQFF.

The chain links TRBV6-5 to TRBJ1-4, with 7 bases that match TRBD1. Germline CDR1 and CDR2: MNHEY and SVGAGI. CDR3 size: 14 residues. Trimming at V came to 0 bases and at J to 8 bases, leaving 3 bases not matched to a gene. The CDR3 sequence is CASSYSTGSEKLFF. The CDR3 DNA reads as TGTGCCAGCAGTTACTCGACAGGGTCAGAAAAACTGTTTTTT.

The chain has TRBV7-2 and TRBJ2-5; 10 bases match TRBD2. Per the germline V gene, CDR1 is SGHTA and CDR2 is FQGNSA. CDR3 length equals 18 residues. With V trimmed by 0 bases and J by 3 bases, 10 bases remained unmatched. DNA of the CDR3: TGTGCCAGCAGCTTAGCGGAGTTTTATGGGACTAGCGAAGAGACCCAGTACTTC. This codes for CASSLAEFYGTSEETQYF.

The rearrangement joins TRBV4-3 to TRBJ1-4; D is perhaps TRBD1 (6 bases). V lost 4 bases, J lost 7 bases, and 19 bases lay in between. Germline values: CDR1 LGHNA, CDR2 YSLEER. The CDR3 loop spans 16 amino acids. CDR3 amino acids: CASSPDRTAFVEKLFF. CDR3 nucleotides: TGCGCCAGCAGCCCAGACCGGACAGCGTTTGTTGAAAAACTGTTTTTT.